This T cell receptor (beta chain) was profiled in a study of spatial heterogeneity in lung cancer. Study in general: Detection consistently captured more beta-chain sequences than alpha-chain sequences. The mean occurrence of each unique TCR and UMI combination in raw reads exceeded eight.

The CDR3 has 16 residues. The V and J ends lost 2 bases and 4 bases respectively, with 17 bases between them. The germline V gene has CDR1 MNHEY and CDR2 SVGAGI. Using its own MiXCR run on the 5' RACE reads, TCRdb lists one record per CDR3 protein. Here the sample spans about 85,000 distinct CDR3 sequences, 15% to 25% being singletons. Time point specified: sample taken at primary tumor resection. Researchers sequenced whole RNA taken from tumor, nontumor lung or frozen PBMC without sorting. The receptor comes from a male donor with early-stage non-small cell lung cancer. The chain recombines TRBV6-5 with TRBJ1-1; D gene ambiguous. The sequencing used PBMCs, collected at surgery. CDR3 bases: TGTGCCAGCAGTTACAGCAGACGAACCCTGAGCACTGAAGCTTTCTTT. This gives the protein CASSYSRRTLSTEAFF.